The clone carrying this T cell receptor beta chain was recorded only once. Its antigen is still unknown. Per germline, CDR1 MNHEY and CDR2 SMNVEV (reference sequence). Trimming pared 3 bases from V and 4 bases from J, leaving 10 bases between. The CDR3 has 15 amino acids. Profiled with immunoSEQ multiplex PCR; TCRdb holds only in-frame clones, not every one. The table lists approximately 200,000 clones, 75% to 85% of them singletons. The donors were in the approximately 130-subject validation cohort; that cohort was separate from the roughly 680-subject first cohort. The record originates from a study of cytomegalovirus exposure and HLA in healthy donors. Study-level information: The 650 to 850 first-cohort repertoires and the 130 or so validation repertoires shared the same platform, a later analysis reported. Study-level findings and limits: Cytomegalovirus status, reportedly, was diagnosed with high specificity and sensitivity by the classifier. The tendency of first-cohort TCR clusters to co-occur in the 120 or so validation repertoires was identified by a subsequent analysis.

The rearrangement joins TRBV27 to TRBJ2-6; possible D gene TRBD2, 6 bases. The TCR originated in a woman aged 25-40 years in good health and CMV-seropositive. Sequencing input: PBMCs. The CDR3 sequence: CASSFWGDGANVLTF. The CDR3 DNA sequence: TGTGCCAGCAGTTTCTGGGGGGACGGGGCCAACGTCCTGACTTTC.